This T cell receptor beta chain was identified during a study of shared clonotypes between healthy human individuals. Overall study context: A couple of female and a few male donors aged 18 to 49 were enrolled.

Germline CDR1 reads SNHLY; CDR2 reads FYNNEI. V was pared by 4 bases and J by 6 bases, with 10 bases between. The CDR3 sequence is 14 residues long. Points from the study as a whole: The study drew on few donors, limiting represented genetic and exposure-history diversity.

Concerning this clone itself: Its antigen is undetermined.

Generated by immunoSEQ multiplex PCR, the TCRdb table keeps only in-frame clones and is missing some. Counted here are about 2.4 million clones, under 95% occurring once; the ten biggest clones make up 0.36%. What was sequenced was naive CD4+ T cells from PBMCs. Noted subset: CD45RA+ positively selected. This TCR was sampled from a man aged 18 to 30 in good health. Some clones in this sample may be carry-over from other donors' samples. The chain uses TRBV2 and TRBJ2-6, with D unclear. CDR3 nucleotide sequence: TGTGCCAGCAGTGGGGGAACAGAGGCCAACGTCCTGACTTTC. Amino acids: CASSGGTEANVLTF.